These 21 T cell receptor beta chains were sequenced from one sample in a study of T cells in women clearing cervical HPV infection. TCRdb keeps only in-frame clones here, not all; method: immunoSEQ multiplex PCR. This repertoire comprises about 35,000 clones; its ten largest clones make up under 8%. Sequences were obtained from blood buffy coat. These receptors all stem from a woman between 18 and 70 years old with a cervical HPV16 infection that either progressed to CIN3+ or cleared (not recorded which).

To note about this clone: The read ends 3 residues early relative to the CDR3; the germline J gene fills the gap. The chain employs TRBV2 and TRBJ1-2, with 12 bases aligning to TRBD1. The length of the CDR3 is 16 residues. The germline V gene encodes CDR1 SNHLY and CDR2 FYNNEI. CDR3 DNA, as far as it was read: TGTGCCAGCAGCCGGGACAGGGGGCCTGTTTCCTACGAC. Its translation is CASSRDRGPVSYD. The full CDR3 protein is CASSRDRGPVSYDYTF.

As regards this clone: From the germline J gene comes the end of the CDR3, since the read stops 3 residues before it. This chain joins TRBV5-8 and TRBJ2-7, with TRBD2 as a possible D gene (6 bases). Trimming stripped 0 bases from V and 4 bases from J, with 14 bases between. The CDR3 is 15 residues long. CDR1 is SGHTS, CDR2 YDEGEE, per germline. The CDR3 bases that were read are TGTGCCAGCAGCTTGGACCAGGGACTCGGATACGAG. Residues: CASSLDQGLGYE. Given in full, the CDR3 is CASSLDQGLGYEQYF.

In the case of this clone: The DNA ends 3 residues before the CDR3 does, and the rest of the CDR3 is filled in from the germline J gene. The J gene is TRBJ2-7, the V gene TRBV5-6, with D perhaps TRBD1 (5 bases). The CDR3 runs 14 residues. Germline V CDR1 and CDR2: SGHDT, YYEEEE. Between the trimmed V and J ends, which lost 1 base and 0 bases, there was a span of 8 bases. CDR3 DNA (partial): TGTGCCAGCAGCTTGCCAGGGAACTCCTACGAG. Translation gives CASSLPGNSYE. The whole CDR3 protein is CASSLPGNSYEQYF.

With respect to this clone: The CDR3 end lies 3 residues beyond the end of the read and is filled in from the germline J gene. The chain employs TRBV30 and TRBJ2-7, with 10 bases lining up with TRBD2. In germline, CDR1 is GTSNPN, CDR2 SVGIG (reference sequence). The CDR3 covers 14 residues. J gave up 5 bases and V 0 bases, and 4 bases lay outside the gene matches. CDR3 in amino acids: CAWSVPAGGHEQYF. CDR3 DNA (partial): TGTGCCTGGAGTGTACCAGCGGGAGGGCACGAG.

This clone shows up as medium-sized by frequency. Sequencing ends 3 residues short of the CDR3 end; the germline J gene provides the rest. The chain carries TRBV28 and TRBJ2-7; 10 nucleotides line up with TRBD2. CDR3 length: 16 amino acids. V dropped 2 bases and J dropped 5; count of bases not matched to a gene: 9. CDR1 is MDHEN and CDR2 is SYDVKM in the germline V gene. The sequenced part of the CDR3 DNA is TGTGCCAGCAGTTTAGGGTCTAGCGGGAGCCCCAACGAG. Translated: CASSLGSSGSPNE. The complete CDR3 reads CASSLGSSGSPNEQYF.

About this clone: The CDR3 end falls 3 residues outside the read, so it is completed with the germline J gene. V gene TRBV10-3 combines with J gene TRBJ2-3, with D tentatively TRBD2 (6 bases). V gave up 0 bases and J gave up 4 bases, with 11 bases separating them. Germline CDR1 reads ENHRY; CDR2 reads SYGVKD. This CDR3 comprises 15 residues. The DNA read from the CDR3 is TGTGCCATCAGTGAGTCAGGTCCTAGCGCAGATACG. This translates into CAISESGPSADT. The entire CDR3 sequence reads CAISESGPSADTQYF.

Concerning this clone itself: The read terminates 3 residues before the CDR3 end, so the remaining end is supplied by the germline J gene. This chain connects TRBV6-1 to TRBJ2-3, with 11 bases that match TRBD2. Germline assignment: CDR1 MNHNS and CDR2 SASEGT. Trimming took 1 base from V and 5 from J; bases not matched to a gene: 5. The CDR3 covers 16 residues. CDR3 DNA (partial): TGTGCCAGCAGTGAAGTGGATAGCGGGAGGGGAGATACG. Its translation is CASSEVDSGRGDT. The full-length CDR3 reads as CASSEVDSGRGDTQYF.

Comment on this clone: Coverage ceases 3 residues before the CDR3 finishes, and the germline J gene fills in the end. J is TRBJ1-6 and V is TRBV28; D is uncertain. Trimming cost V 5 bases and J 6 bases, with 20 bases left between them. Germline V CDR1 and CDR2: MDHEN, SYDVKM. The CDR3 has 17 amino acids. The CDR3 reads CASSPQSTDLFNSPLHF. CDR3 bases read: TGTGCCAGCAGTCCTCAGAGCACCGACTTATTTAATTCACCC. Variable domain in full (rest from reference TRBV28 and TRBJ1-6): DVKVTQSSRYLVKRTGEKVFLECVQDMDHENMFWYRQDPGLGLRLIYFSYDVKMKEKGDIPEGYSVSREKKERFSLILESASTNQTSMYLCASSPQSTDLFNSPLHFGNGTRLTVT.

On this clone itself: Read sequence stops 3 residues before the CDR3 end, and the germline J gene provides the missing end. The chain uses TRBV5-4 and TRBJ2-7, with 10 bases lining up with TRBD2. The CDR3 covers 15 residues. Trimming cost V 1 base and J 1 base; bases outside gene matches: 2. The germline V gene has CDR1 SGHNT and CDR2 YYREEE (reference sequence). CDR3 sequence reads: CASSLPSGSSYEQYF. CDR3 DNA, as far as it was read: TGTGCCAGCAGCTTGCCTAGCGGGAGTTCCTACGAG. Full variable domain (rest looked up from reference TRBV5-4 and TRBJ2-7): ETGVTQSPTHLIKTRGQQVTLRCSSQSGHNTVSWYQQALGQGPQFIFQYYREEENGRGNFPPRFSGLQFPNYSSELNVNALELDDSALYLCASSLPSGSSYEQYFGPGTRLTVT.

On this clone itself: The CDR3 extends 3 residues past the end of the read, so its final part is completed from the germline J gene. The rearrangement joins TRBV19 to TRBJ2-7; TRBD1 agrees at 7 bases. The length of the CDR3 is 16 residues. J lost 0 bases, V lost 4 bases, and 9 bases had no gene match. Germline values: CDR1 LNHDA, CDR2 SQIVND (reference sequence). CDR3 sequence reads: CASSRQGVPSSYEQYF. CDR3 bases read: TGTGCCAGTAGTAGGCAGGGGGTCCCGAGCTCCTACGAG. Filled out from reference TRBV19 and TRBJ2-7, the complete variable domain reads DGGITQSPKYLFRKEGQNVTLSCEQNLNHDAMYWYRQDPGQGLRLIYYSQIVNDFQKGDIAEGYSVSREKKESFPLTVTSAQKNPTAFYLCASSRQGVPSSYEQYFGPGTRLTVT.

Of note for this clone: The read terminates 3 residues ahead of where the CDR3 ends, so the germline J gene completes it. The rearrangement links TRBV20-1 to TRBJ1-3; TRBD1 matches 7 bases. CDR1 and CDR2 (germline): DFQATT, SNEGSKA (reference sequence). This CDR3 spans 17 amino acids. V trimming: 3 bases; J trimming: 4 bases; junction bases outside the gene matches: 15. The CDR3 loop is CSASDVAGTVEGNTIYF. The CDR3 DNA, read in part, is TGCAGTGCTAGCGACGTCGCAGGGACAGTAGAAGGAAACACC.

As for this clone: The sequence runs out 3 residues before the end of the CDR3; the remainder is reconstructed from the germline J gene. The chain has TRBV19 and TRBJ2-1; 13 positions agree with TRBD2. There are 15 residues in the CDR3. The V and J ends lost 4 bases and 6 bases, in that order; junction bases with no gene match: 3. Germline V gene lookup returns CDR1 LNHDA and CDR2 SQIVND (reference sequence). Partial CDR3 DNA: TGTGCCAGTAGTACGGGACTAGCGGGATTCAATGAG. Its translation is CASSTGLAGFNE. The CDR3 reads in full as CASSTGLAGFNEQFF.

Concerning this clone: With the read ending 3 residues before the CDR3 end, the germline J gene is used to fill in that end. The V and J genes are TRBV5-1 and TRBJ2-5; 13 bases are shared with TRBD2. Germline CDR1 reads SGHRS; CDR2 reads YFSETQ. The CDR3 runs to 18 residues. The CDR3: CASSSGTSGGAGTDTQYF. CDR3 bases read: TGCGCCAGCAGCTCAGGTACTAGCGGGGGGGCCGGAACAGATACC. Together with reference TRBV5-1 and TRBJ2-5, the CDR3 gives the full variable domain: KAGVTQTPRYLIKTRGQQVTLSCSPISGHRSVSWYQQTPGQGLQFLFEYFSETQRNKGNFPGRFSGRQFSNSRSEMNVSTLELGDSALYLCASSSGTSGGAGTDTQYFGPGTRLLVL.

Concerning this clone itself: The read terminates 3 residues before the CDR3 end, so the remaining end is supplied by the germline J gene. The chain is built from TRBV4-1 and TRBJ2-5, with 13 bases aligning to TRBD2. V lost 5 bases, J lost 1 base, and 7 bases stayed unmatched. CDR3 length: 17 residues. Per germline, CDR1 MGHRA and CDR2 YSYEKL. The part of the CDR3 DNA that was read is TGCGCCAGCAGCTATTACACTAGCGGGGGGGCCCAAGAGACC. It is translated as CASSYYTSGGAQET. From start to end, the CDR3 is CASSYYTSGGAQETQYF.

On this clone: From the germline J gene comes the end of the CDR3, since the read stops 3 residues before it. The rearrangement joins TRBV7-9 to TRBJ2-4; TRBD1 matches at 9 bases. Germline CDR1 reads SEHNR; CDR2 reads FQNEAQ (reference sequence). The CDR3 has 15 amino acids. The CDR3 here is CASSSVGQGAWGQYF. Incomplete CDR3 DNA: TGTGCCAGCAGCTCCGTGGGACAGGGCGCATGGGGT.

Concerning this clone: Read data end 3 residues before the CDR3 end; the end is taken from the germline J gene. The chain joins TRBV20-1 to TRBJ2-1, with TRBD2 matching 11 bases. CDR3 length: 16 residues. Per germline, CDR1 DFQATT and CDR2 SNEGSKA (reference sequence). V shed 4 bases and J 9 bases; nucleotides not matched to a gene: 14. The CDR3 here is CSANRLSGGAGSEQFF. The CDR3 bases that were read are TGCAGTGCTAACCGACTTAGCGGGGGGGCCGGGAGTGAG.

Details on this clone: The CDR3 is cut off 3 residues early in the read; its end comes from the germline J gene. The V gene is TRBV23-1, the J gene TRBJ1-5; TRBD1 might be the D (6 bases). TRBV23-1 is an open reading frame whose function is uncertain. Trimming removed 1 base from V and 4 bases from J, with 11 bases in between. The CDR3 sequence is 15 residues long. The CDR3 sequence: CASSQYGGRNQPQHF. The sequenced CDR3 bases are TGCGCCAGCAGTCAATATGGGGGCCGGAATCAGCCC.

Regarding this clone: The read ends 3 residues shy of where the CDR3 ends; the end is completed using the germline J gene. This chain joins TRBV10-2 and TRBJ1-1; no clear D gene. Germline-derived CDR1 and CDR2 are WSHSY and SAAADI. This CDR3 is built from 11 residues. Trimming removed 5 bases at V and 6 bases at J, with 7 bases between. The part of the CDR3 DNA that was read is TGCGCCAGCAGTAGACATCCTGAA. Protein product: CASSRHPE. The entire CDR3 protein reads CASSRHPEAFF.

CDR3 DNA, as far as it was read: TGTGCCAGCAGTGAAGCCCTCATAGGAGACTTTGTCTACGAG. It codes for CASSEALIGDFVYE. The complete CDR3 sequence is CASSEALIGDFVYEQYF. The genes are TRBV6-1 and TRBJ2-7; D is uncertain. The CDR3 extends 3 residues past the end of the read, so its final part is completed from the germline J gene. V shed 0 bases and J shed 3 bases, with 18 bases lying between them. Germline V gives CDR1 MNHNS, CDR2 SASEGT. The CDR3 has 17 residues.

A remark on this clone: The read finishes 3 residues shy of the CDR3 end, and the germline J gene is used to complete it. This chain uses TRBV19 with TRBJ1-2; possibly TRBD1 for D (5 bases). Germline V lookup: CDR1 LNHDA, CDR2 SQIVND (reference sequence). The CDR3 has 13 residues. CDR3: CASNPQGGYDYTF. Incomplete CDR3 DNA: TGTGCCAGTAATCCCCAGGGAGGCTACGAC. Full variable domain (outside the CDR3, taken from reference TRBV19 and TRBJ1-2): DGGITQSPKYLFRKEGQNVTLSCEQNLNHDAMYWYRQDPGQGLRLIYYSQIVNDFQKGDIAEGYSVSREKKESFPLTVTSAQKNPTAFYLCASNPQGGYDYTFGSGTRLTVV.

Regarding this clone: The read falls 3 residues short of the CDR3 end, and the missing part is taken from the germline J gene. The J gene is TRBJ1-5, the V gene TRBV7-8; 7 bases map to TRBD1. CDR1 SGHVS and CDR2 FQNEAQ come from the germline V gene. The CDR3 is 16 residues long. After removal of 5 bases from V and 2 bases from J, the junction contained 9 bases not matched to a gene. This chain's CDR3 is CASSPKGAGGNQPQHF. CDR3 DNA, as far as it was read: TGTGCCAGCAGCCCTAAGGGGGCAGGGGGCAATCAGCCC. Drawing the rest from reference TRBV7-8 and TRBJ1-5, the complete variable domain is GAGVSQSPRYKVAKRGQDVALRCDPISGHVSLFWYQQALGQGPEFLTYFQNEAQLDKSGLPSDRFFAERPEGSVSTLKIQRTQQEDSAVYLCASSPKGAGGNQPQHFGDGTRLSIL.